The 19 T cell receptor beta chains below come from one sample, sequenced in a study of T cell responses to AZD1222 COVID-19 vaccine (dated by TCRdb to about 2021). To prepare the library, the immunoSEQ multiplex PCR assay was applied. This is the immuneACCESS table as TCRdb keeps it, with only in-frame sequences that have V and J called. A part of the clones is gone; compared with another copy, unresolved V genes explain less than half, and the rest is unexplained. Present in this sample are some 200,000 clones, around 90% of which were seen just once. Roughly a quarter of the sample is in the top ten clones. According to the study, the label for this sample's time point signals: about 28 days (+/-7) after the second vaccine dose. The sample was peripheral blood, taken 28 days after the second AZD1222 dose. The receptors shown here come from an adult who received the AZD1222 COVID-19 vaccine.

This clone came up a few times. The chain combines TRBV18 with TRBJ2-2; the D gene is possibly TRBD2 (6 bases). V lost 3 bases and J lost 7, with 9 bases in between. This CDR3 has 13 residues. Germline CDR1 and CDR2: KGHSH and LQKENI. As DNA, the CDR3 is TGTGCCAGCTCACCGGAGGGGCTCGGGGAGCTGTTTTTT. Translating it yields CASSPEGLGELFF.

V is TRBV11-2 and J is TRBJ2-5; the D call may be TRBD1 or TRBD2 (5 bases each). V was cut by 0 bases and J by 5 bases, with 13 bases left in between. Germline CDR1 SGHAT, CDR2 FQNNGV. The length of the CDR3 is 15 residues. The CDR3 spells CASSLDRGDGETQYF. For the CDR3, the DNA is TGTGCCAGCAGCTTAGATAGAGGGGACGGGGAGACCCAGTACTTC.

The chain carries TRBV10-3 and TRBJ2-3; 13 bases line up with TRBD2. Germline V lookup: CDR1 ENHRY, CDR2 SYGVKD. The V and J ends lost 4 bases and 5 bases, in that order; junction bases with no gene match: 9. The CDR3 has 17 amino acids. The CDR3 region has the DNA TGTGCCATCAGTGGAACTAGCGGGAGGGCCATTGGAGATACGCAGTATTTT. This sequence encodes CAISGTSGRAIGDTQYF.

This chain joins TRBV9 and TRBJ1-1; D gene uncertain. This CDR3 is 13 amino acids long. Germline CDR1 and CDR2: SGDLS and YYNGEE. V was shortened by 3 bases and J by 7 bases, with 13 bases between the two germline ends. This CDR3 is CASSALVAVEAFF. The CDR3 region has the DNA TGTGCCAGCAGCGCCCTTGTGGCAGTTGAAGCTTTCTTT.

The chain is built from TRBV9 and TRBJ1-3; 8 nucleotides match TRBD1. CDR3 length: 20 amino acids. V lost 3 bases to trimming and J lost 1 base; unmatched junction nucleotides: 18. CDR1 and CDR2 from the germline V gene are SGDLS and YYNGEE. The CDR3 sequence: CASSAAGASVQGASGNTIYF. As DNA, the CDR3 is TGTGCCAGCAGCGCGGCCGGTGCCTCGGTGCAGGGGGCGTCTGGAAACACCATATATTTT.

The chain is built from TRBV29-1 and TRBJ2-3, with 10 positions matching TRBD1. Germline V gene lookup returns CDR1 SQVTM and CDR2 ANQGSEA. V lost 7 bases, J lost 4 bases, and 8 bases stayed unmatched. The length of the CDR3 is 14 residues. CDR3 residues: CSGELTGGADTQYF. The CDR3 nucleotides are TGCAGCGGGGAACTGACAGGGGGCGCAGATACGCAGTATTTT.

The rearrangement links TRBV28 to TRBJ2-7; the D gene is possibly TRBD2 (6 bases). Germline assignment: CDR1 MDHEN and CDR2 SYDVKM. Trimming left V 2 bases short and J 1 base short, with 12 bases between. The CDR3 is 15 residues long. Written as DNA, the CDR3 is TGTGCCAGCAGTTTAGACTCGGCGGGATCCTACGAGCAGTACTTC. Residues: CASSLDSAGSYEQYF.

This clone was picked up one time. The V gene is TRBV28, the J gene TRBJ1-2; 10 positions agree with TRBD1. Germline V CDR1 and CDR2: MDHEN, SYDVKM. J gave up 4 bases and V 4 bases, and 3 bases lay outside the gene matches. The CDR3 is 14 amino acids. The CDR3 region has the DNA TGTGCCAGCAGTTCGGGACAGGGGTTCTATGGCTACACCTTC. Translating gives CASSSGQGFYGYTF.

The chain combines TRBV5-4 with TRBJ2-2; D may be TRBD1 (6 bases). V was cut by 0 bases and J by 4 bases, with 19 bases left in between. CDR3 length: 18 amino acids. Germline V gives CDR1 SGHNT, CDR2 YYREEE (reference sequence). CDR3 protein: CASSLGVVWGLGTGELFF. The CDR3 coding sequence is TGTGCCAGCAGCTTGGGGGTGGTTTGGGGGCTCGGCACCGGGGAGCTGTTTTTT.

This clone was recorded a few times. The CDR3 spells CASRRERDEQFF. As DNA, the CDR3 is TGTGCCTCGAGGCGGGAGAGGGATGAGCAGTTCTTC. The chain combines TRBV3-1 (or the pseudogene TRBV3-2) with TRBJ2-1, with TRBD2 matching over 7 bases. J lost 8 bases, V lost 11 bases, and 9 bases had no gene match. CDR1 is LGHDT and CDR2 is YNNKEL in the germline V gene (reference sequence). This CDR3 spans 12 amino acids.

The CDR3 here is CASSFGQAGINEAFF. The DNA for the CDR3 is TGTGCCAGCAGTTTCGGACAGGCAGGGATAAATGAAGCTTTCTTT. V usage is TRBV28 and J usage is TRBJ1-1; 7 bases agree with TRBD1. J lost 7 bases, V lost 3 bases, and 11 bases had no gene match. Germline loops: CDR1 MDHEN, CDR2 SYDVKM. The CDR3 runs to 15 residues. Full variable domain (outside the CDR3, taken from reference TRBV28 and TRBJ1-1): DVKVTQSSRYLVKRTGEKVFLECVQDMDHENMFWYRQDPGLGLRLIYFSYDVKMKEKGDIPEGYSVSREKKERFSLILESASTNQTSMYLCASSFGQAGINEAFFGQGTRLTVV.

The gene calls are TRBV28 and TRBJ2-4; TRBD2 agrees at 13 bases. The CDR3 extends over 17 amino acids. Germline V gives CDR1 MDHEN, CDR2 SYDVKM. The V segment lost 6 bases and the J segment 1 base; nucleotides outside the gene matches: 6. CDR3 nucleotide sequence: TGTGCCAGCAGCTCGGGACTAGCGGGGATCGCCAAAAACATTCAGTACTTC. Amino acids: CASSSGLAGIAKNIQYF.

The V gene is TRBV19, the J gene TRBJ2-1, with TRBD1 matching 10 bases. V lost 7 bases, J lost 5 bases, and 8 bases stayed unmatched. The CDR3 contains 15 residues. Per germline, CDR1 LNHDA and CDR2 SQIVND (reference sequence). CDR3 coding DNA: TGTGCCAGTATCAGACAGGGGGCGAGAAACAATGAGCAGTTCTTC. Translated: CASIRQGARNNEQFF.

The V gene is TRBV25-1, the J gene TRBJ1-1; D is possibly TRBD1 (5 bases). V was cut by 0 bases and J by 1 base, with 9 bases left in between. The CDR3 loop spans 15 amino acids. Germline loops: CDR1 MGHDK, CDR2 SYGVNS. CDR3 in amino acids: CASSEYPGTNTEAFF. The CDR3 DNA reads as TGTGCCAGCAGTGAATACCCGGGGACGAACACTGAAGCTTTCTTT. The full variable domain, rest sourced from reference TRBV25-1 and TRBJ1-1, is EADIYQTPRYLVIGTGKKITLECSQTMGHDKMYWYQQDPGMELHLIHYSYGVNSTEKGDLSSESTVSRIRTEHFPLTLESARPSHTSQYLCASSEYPGTNTEAFFGQGTRLTVV.

V and J are TRBV19 and TRBJ2-6; the D is unclear. The V end lost 7 bases, the J end lost 2 bases, and 6 bases lay between the germline ends. The CDR3 has 13 residues. Germline V gene sequence: CDR1 LNHDA, CDR2 SQIVND (reference sequence). The DNA for the CDR3 is TGTGCCAGTACCACGGCTGGGGCCAACGTCCTGACTTTC. It translates to CASTTAGANVLTF.

This rearrangement joins TRBV5-4 to TRBJ1-4, with TRBD1 matching over 10 bases. The germline CDR1 and CDR2 sequences are SGHNT and YYREEE (reference sequence). CDR3 length: 14 residues. With 3 bases clipped from V and 7 bases from J, the junction kept 3 bases outside the gene matches. CDR3 sequence (DNA): TGTGCCAGCAGCTCGGACAGGGGGAGTGAAAAACTGTTTTTT. As protein: CASSSDRGSEKLFF.

V and J are TRBV27 and TRBJ2-2, with 11 bases lining up with TRBD2. Germline values: CDR1 MNHEY, CDR2 SMNVEV (reference sequence). The CDR3 spans 18 residues. The J segment lost 1 base and the V segment lost 8 bases, leaving 12 bases of the junction unmatched. CDR3 amino acids: CASGIGLAGLRNTGELFF. The DNA of the CDR3 is TGTGCCAGCGGGATCGGACTAGCGGGTTTAAGGAACACCGGGGAGCTGTTTTTT.

The chain carries TRBV9 and TRBJ2-7; TRBD2 matches 8 bases. Germline assignment: CDR1 SGDLS and CDR2 YYNGEE. This CDR3 comprises 15 residues. V was pared by 4 bases and J by 2 bases, with 8 bases of the junction left unmatched. CDR3 nucleotides: TGTGCCAGCAGCCGTAGCGGGGCTTCTACCTACGAGCAGTACTTC. This codes for CASSRSGASTYEQYF.

The chain links TRBV7-2 to TRBJ2-1; a weak D match, TRBD2 (5 bases). The germline V gene encodes CDR1 SGHTA and CDR2 FQGNSA. The V end lost 3 bases, the J end lost 0 bases, and 9 bases lay between the germline ends. The CDR3 sequence is 15 residues long. The CDR3 DNA reads as TGTGCCAGCAGCTTTTCCCTAGCCTCCTACAATGAGCAGTTCTTC. It codes for CASSFSLASYNEQFF.